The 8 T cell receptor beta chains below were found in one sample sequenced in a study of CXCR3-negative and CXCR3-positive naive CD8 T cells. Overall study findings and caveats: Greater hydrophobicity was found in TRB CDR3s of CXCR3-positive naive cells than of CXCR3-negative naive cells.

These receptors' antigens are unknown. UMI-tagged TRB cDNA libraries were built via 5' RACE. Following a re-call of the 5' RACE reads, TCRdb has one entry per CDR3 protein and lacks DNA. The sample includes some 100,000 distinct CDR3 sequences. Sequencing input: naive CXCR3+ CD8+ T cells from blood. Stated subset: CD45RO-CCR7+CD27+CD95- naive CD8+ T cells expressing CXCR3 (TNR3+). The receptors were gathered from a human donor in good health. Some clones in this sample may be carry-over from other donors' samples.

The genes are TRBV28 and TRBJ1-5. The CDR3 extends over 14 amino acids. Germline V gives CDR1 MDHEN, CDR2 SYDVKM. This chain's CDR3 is CASSFSASNQPQHF.

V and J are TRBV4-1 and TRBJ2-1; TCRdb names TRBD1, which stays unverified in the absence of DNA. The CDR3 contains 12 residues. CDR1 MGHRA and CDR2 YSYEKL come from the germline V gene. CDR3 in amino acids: CASGRGATEQFF.

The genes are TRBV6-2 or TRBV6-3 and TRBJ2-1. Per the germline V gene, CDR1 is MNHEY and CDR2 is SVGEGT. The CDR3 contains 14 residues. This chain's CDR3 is CASSWGSSYNEQFF.

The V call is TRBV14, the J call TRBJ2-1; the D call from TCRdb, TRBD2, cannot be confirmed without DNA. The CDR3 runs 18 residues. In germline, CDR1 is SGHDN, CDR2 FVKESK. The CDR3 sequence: CASSQVAGGSLFYNEQFF.

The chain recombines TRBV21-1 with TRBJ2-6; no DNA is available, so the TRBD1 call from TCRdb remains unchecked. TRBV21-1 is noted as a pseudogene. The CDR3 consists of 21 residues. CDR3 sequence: CASSKGARADFHASGANVLTF.

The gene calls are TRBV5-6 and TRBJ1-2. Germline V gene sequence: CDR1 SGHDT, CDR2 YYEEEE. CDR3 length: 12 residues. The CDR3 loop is CASSLVFDGYTF.

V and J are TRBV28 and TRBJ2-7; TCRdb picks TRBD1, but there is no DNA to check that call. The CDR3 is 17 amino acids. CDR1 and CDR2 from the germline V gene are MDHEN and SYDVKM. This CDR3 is CASSFSPSGVLSYEQYF. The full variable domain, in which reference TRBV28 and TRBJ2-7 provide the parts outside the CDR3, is DVKVTQSSRYLVKRTGEKVFLECVQDMDHENMFWYRQDPGLGLRLIYFSYDVKMKEKGDIPEGYSVSREKKERFSLILESASTNQTSMYLCASSFSPSGVLSYEQYFGPGTRLTVT.

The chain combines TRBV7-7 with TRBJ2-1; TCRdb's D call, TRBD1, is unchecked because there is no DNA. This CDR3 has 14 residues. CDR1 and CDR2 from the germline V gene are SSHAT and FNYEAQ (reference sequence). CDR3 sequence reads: CASSDVAGAAEQFF.